This T cell receptor beta chain was sequenced during a study of cytomegalovirus exposure and HLA in healthy donors. Study-level information: Earlier, 150 million to 200 million T cells were analyzed, and some 120 million unique TCR beta sequences were found among them. The study placed about four fifths of its 398 genotyped donors in the Caucasian-associated ancestry cluster. Findings of the study overall: Beyond CMV serostatus, there was no information to go on about immune exposure.

Regarding this clone: As yet, its antigen is unknown.

This PCR relied on a set of 60 Vbeta primers and 13 Jbeta primers. Profiled with immunoSEQ multiplex PCR; TCRdb holds only in-frame clones, not every one. Counted here are roughly 100,000 clones, roughly 80% occurring once; the ten biggest clones make up roughly 4%. Unrecorded immune exposure was likely among donors, who were nominally healthy when sampled. The trim removed 5 bases at V and 0 bases at J, leaving 9 bases unmatched. Germline V gives CDR1 LNHDA, CDR2 SQIVND (reference sequence). CDR3 length: 18 residues. The source is a man aged 50-59 years in good health and CMV-seropositive. The material sequenced was PBMCs. The chain employs TRBV19 and TRBJ2-7; 14 bases are shared with TRBD2. The CDR3 protein is CASSAGLAGGTVSYEQYF. CDR3 DNA sequence: TGTGCCAGTAGTGCCGGACTAGCGGGAGGTACTGTCTCCTACGAGCAGTACTTC.